One sample yielded the 30 T cell receptor beta chains listed below, sequenced in a study of cytomegalovirus exposure and HLA in healthy donors (TCRdb year 2017). Library preparation was by the immunoSEQ multiplex PCR assay. A mixture of 60 forward primers for TCR Vbeta segments and 13 reverse primers for TCR Jbeta segments was used in the multiplex PCR. Not all clones reach the TCRdb copy of this immuneACCESS table, which keeps in-frame sequences only. Checked studies attribute under half of the gap to unresolved V genes and leave the rest unexplained. Here the sample has under 100,000 clones; around a tenth occur a single time. Of the sample, around 26% falls within the top ten clones. What was sequenced was PBMCs. The source of these receptors is a man aged 55 to 70 in good health and CMV-seropositive.

The sample holds a few counts of this clone. V is TRBV13 and J is TRBJ1-1; 7 nucleotides match TRBD1. V trimming: 0 bases; J trimming: 1 base; junction bases outside the gene matches: 5. This CDR3 region has 16 residues. In germline, CDR1 is PRHDT, CDR2 FYEKMQ (reference sequence). CDR3 DNA: TGTGCCAGCAGCTTAGGGACAGGGAGAACGAACACTGAAGCTTTCTTT. Its translation is CASSLGTGRTNTEAFF. The variable domain in full, with the rest retrieved from reference TRBV13 and TRBJ1-1, is AAGVIQSPRHLIKEKRETATLKCYPIPRHDTVYWYQQGPGQDPQFLISFYEKMQSDKGSIPDRFSAQQFSDYHSELNMSSLELGDSALYFCASSLGTGRTNTEAFFGQGTRLTVV.

The rearrangement uses TRBV29-1 and TRBJ2-1; a weak D match, TRBD1 (5 bases). The CDR3 is 13 amino acids. Looked up from germline, CDR1 is SQVTM and CDR2 is ANQGSEA. With 7 bases removed from V and 7 bases from J, the gap between germline ends came to 17 bases. DNA of the CDR3: TGCAGCGCGGAGCAGCAGGGCCGAAATGAGCAGTTCTTC. Translation gives CSAEQQGRNEQFF.

This clone showed up just a few times. The chain recombines TRBV9 with TRBJ1-1, with D tentatively TRBD1 (5 bases). The CDR3 totals 15 residues. Germline V lookup: CDR1 SGDLS, CDR2 YYNGEE. Trimming shortened V by 3 bases and J by 1 base, and 13 bases separated the two germline ends. As DNA, the CDR3 is TGTGCCAGCAGCGCCCCAGGGAACTCGAACACTGAAGCTTTCTTT. It is translated as CASSAPGNSNTEAFF.

A few counts support this clone. The CDR3 loop is CAWSVRTAGGGYTF. The DNA for the CDR3 is TGTGCCTGGAGTGTAAGGACAGCCGGTGGGGGCTACACCTTC. The rearrangement uses TRBV30 and TRBJ1-2; D might be TRBD1 (6 bases). Germline CDR1 is GTSNPN and CDR2 is SVGIG (reference sequence). Trimming stripped 0 bases from V and 8 bases from J, with 16 bases between. CDR3 length equals 14 residues.

The table lists this clone with many counts. The V and J genes are TRBV7-9 and TRBJ2-5, with TRBD1 identical over 11 bases. V dropped 4 bases and J dropped 0; count of bases not matched to a gene: 4. Germline-derived CDR1 and CDR2 are SEHNR and FQNEAQ (reference sequence). The CDR3 consists of 16 residues. For the CDR3, the DNA is TGTGCCAGCAGCTGGGGGACAGGGGGGTACCAAGAGACCCAGTACTTC. It yields the protein CASSWGTGGYQETQYF.

Remarks on this clone: Its ends do not fully match the called genes, so a read error is possible. The rearrangement uses TRBV29-1 and TRBJ2-5; TRBD1 might be the D (6 bases). The CDR3 totals 11 residues. Germline CDR1 SQVTM, CDR2 ANQGSEA. The CDR3 is CSAQQGGSLDF. For the CDR3, the DNA is TGCAGCGCGCAACAGGGTGGGTCTTTGGACTTC.

This clone appeared a few times. The V call is TRBV2, the J call TRBJ1-1; D is uncertain. This CDR3 is 13 amino acids long. Germline CDR1 SNHLY, CDR2 FYNNEI. Trimming removed 8 bases at V and 5 bases at J, with 15 bases between. CDR3 region: CASGREVRTEAFF. The CDR3 DNA follows: TGTGCCAGCGGCCGGGAGGTTCGAACTGAAGCTTTCTTT.

The rearrangement links TRBV29-1 to TRBJ2-1; a possible D gene is TRBD1 (6 bases). Germline V gene sequence: CDR1 SQVTM, CDR2 ANQGSEA. The CDR3 consists of 13 residues. The V end lost 7 bases, the J end lost 4 bases, and 14 bases lay between the germline ends. Here the CDR3 DNA reads TGCAGCGCCGACAGGTTACCGTACAATGAGCAGTTCTTC. Translated: CSADRLPYNEQFF.

The V and J genes are TRBV4-1 and TRBJ1-4, with D tentatively TRBD1 (6 bases). CDR3 size: 15 residues. Germline CDR1 reads MGHRA; CDR2 reads YSYEKL. Trimming stripped 1 base from V and 6 bases from J, with 12 bases between. The chain's CDR3 is CASSQGGGGDEKLFF. The CDR3, as DNA: TGCGCCAGCAGCCAAGGGGGGGGCGGGGATGAAAAACTGTTTTTT.

In its sample, this clone was seen a few times. Written as DNA, the CDR3 is TGTGCCAGCAGTCCGGGACAGACTGAAGCTTTCTTT. It yields the protein CASSPGQTEAFF. The rearrangement links TRBV6-6 to TRBJ1-1, with 7 bases matching TRBD1. V lost 5 bases to trimming and J lost 5 bases; unmatched junction nucleotides: 2. Germline values: CDR1 MNHNY, CDR2 SVGAGI (reference sequence). The CDR3 covers 12 residues.

This CDR3 reads CASSFRQGSNYGYTF. CDR3 coding DNA: TGTGCCAGCAGTTTCCGACAGGGGTCTAACTATGGCTACACCTTC. The chain joins TRBV6-5 to TRBJ1-2; 8 bases align to TRBD1. CDR3 length equals 15 residues. V was clipped by 4 bases and J by 0 bases; unmatched bases: 4. Germline V gene sequence: CDR1 MNHEY, CDR2 SVGAGI.

CDR3 coding DNA: TGTGCCAGTAGTCTTGACTGGAACACCTACGAGCAGTACTTC. Translating gives CASSLDWNTYEQYF. The V gene is TRBV19, the J gene TRBJ2-7, with D unresolved. Trimming pared 5 bases from V and 2 bases from J, leaving 13 bases between. Germline CDR1 and CDR2: LNHDA and SQIVND (reference sequence). This CDR3 comprises 14 residues.

The genes are TRBV19 and TRBJ1-5; D is ambiguous. V was cut by 2 bases and J by 2 bases, with 16 bases left in between. Germline CDR1 is LNHDA and CDR2 is SQIVND (reference sequence). This CDR3 spans 17 amino acids. CDR3 region: CASSIRSSTEGNQPQHF. DNA of the CDR3: TGTGCCAGTAGTATAAGATCGTCGACGGAGGGCAATCAGCCCCAGCATTTT.

A few counts support this clone. The J gene is TRBJ2-2, the V gene TRBV7-9, with 10 bases fitting TRBD1. This CDR3 is built from 15 residues. Unmatched junction bases numbered 3, after V lost 5 bases and J lost 3 bases. Germline-derived CDR1 and CDR2 are SEHNR and FQNEAQ (reference sequence). As DNA, the CDR3 is TGTGCCAGCAGCAGACAGGGGGCGGACACCGGGGAGCTGTTTTTT. It yields the protein CASSRQGADTGELFF. Based on the CDR3 plus reference TRBV7-9 and TRBJ2-2, the full variable domain is DTGVSQNPRHKITKRGQNVTFRCDPISEHNRLYWYRQTLGQGPEFLTYFQNEAQLEKSRLLSDRFSAERPKGSFSTLEIQRTEQGDSAMYLCASSRQGADTGELFFGEGSRLTVL.

This clone was seen a handful of times. The gene calls are TRBV6-6 and TRBJ2-5; D is perhaps TRBD1 (6 bases). Per germline, CDR1 MNHNY and CDR2 SVGAGI (reference sequence). The CDR3 covers 9 residues. V was clipped by 11 bases and J by 7 bases, with 8 bases between them. The CDR3 region is CAVGGTQYF. Written as DNA, the CDR3 is TGTGCCGTAGGGGGGACCCAGTACTTC.

There are a few counts of this clone. This chain uses TRBV5-4 with TRBJ2-1, with a tentative D call TRBD1 (5 bases). Germline lookup yields CDR1 SGHNT and CDR2 YYREEE (reference sequence). Trimming removed 0 bases from V and 2 bases from J, with 15 bases in between. This CDR3 is 17 amino acids long. CDR3 sequence: CASSLAIRTIAYNEQFF. In DNA, the CDR3 is TGTGCCAGCAGCTTGGCAATTCGGACAATCGCCTACAATGAGCAGTTCTTC.

The genes are TRBV5-1 and TRBJ2-3, with 8 bases matching TRBD2. The CDR3 extends over 15 amino acids. CDR1 is SGHRS, CDR2 YFSETQ, per germline. V shed 2 bases and J 0 bases; nucleotides not matched to a gene: 2. The CDR3 is CASSLASGSTDTQYF. CDR3 DNA sequence: TGCGCCAGCAGCTTAGCTAGCGGGAGCACAGATACGCAGTATTTT.

The V call is TRBV7-8, the J call TRBJ1-4, with D hard to call. Per the germline V gene, CDR1 is SGHVS and CDR2 is FQNEAQ. The CDR3 loop spans 11 amino acids. Between the trimmed V and J ends, which lost 5 bases and 5 bases, there was a span of 3 bases. CDR3 protein: CASSQNEKLFF. The CDR3, as DNA: TGTGCCAGCAGCCAGAATGAAAAACTGTTTTTT.

This clone was counted a few times. V usage is TRBV19 and J usage is TRBJ1-2; 11 bases are shared with TRBD1. The J segment lost 4 bases and the V segment lost 11 bases, leaving 12 bases of the junction unmatched. The germline V gene encodes CDR1 LNHDA and CDR2 SQIVND (reference sequence). The CDR3 covers 15 residues. CDR3 protein: CAVRDRGSPSYGYTF. As DNA, the CDR3 is TGTGCCGTGCGGGACAGGGGGTCTCCATCCTATGGCTACACCTTC. The full variable domain, rest sourced from reference TRBV19 and TRBJ1-2, is DGGITQSPKYLFRKEGQNVTLSCEQNLNHDAMYWYRQDPGQGLRLIYYSQIVNDFQKGDIAEGYSVSREKKESFPLTVTSAQKNPTAFYLCAVRDRGSPSYGYTFGSGTRLTVV.

This clone was recorded a few times. The rearrangement links TRBV15 to TRBJ1-1, with 8 bases aligning to TRBD1. This CDR3 has 14 amino acids. Per the germline V gene, CDR1 is LNHNV and CDR2 is YYDKDF (reference sequence). V was pared by 0 bases and J by 11 bases, with 8 bases of the junction left unmatched. CDR3 protein: CATSREVDRVEAFF. CDR3 in DNA: TGTGCCACCAGCAGAGAGGTGGACAGGGTTGAGGCTTTCTTT.

This clone was counted only a few times. The gene calls are TRBV28 and TRBJ1-5; TRBD1 might be the D (6 bases). Per the germline V gene, CDR1 is MDHEN and CDR2 is SYDVKM. The length of the CDR3 is 16 residues. V lost 6 bases, J lost 7 bases, and 22 bases lay in between. The CDR3 bases are TGTGCCAGCAGGACAATTAACCGTGGGGGCTGGCAGCCCCAGCATTTT. It codes for CASRTINRGGWQPQHF.

This clone was observed a few times. The V and J genes are TRBV2 and TRBJ2-7; 7 bases agree with TRBD1. The germline V gene encodes CDR1 SNHLY and CDR2 FYNNEI. Trimming cost V 1 base and J 12 bases; bases outside gene matches: 6. The length of the CDR3 is 12 residues. The CDR3 DNA sequence: TGTGCCAGCAGTGAAGAACGACAGGGCCCGTACGTC. Translation: CASSEERQGPYV.

CDR3 sequence: CASSVGTVYNEQFF. The CDR3 coding sequence is TGTGCCAGCAGCGTAGGGACAGTATACAATGAGCAGTTCTTC. The genes are TRBV9 and TRBJ2-1, with D perhaps TRBD1 (6 bases). V gave up 0 bases and J gave up 4 bases, with 8 bases separating them. Looked up from germline, CDR1 is SGDLS and CDR2 is YYNGEE. The CDR3 is 14 residues long. Together with reference TRBV9 and TRBJ2-1, the CDR3 gives the full variable domain: DSGVTQTPKHLITATGQRVTLRCSPRSGDLSVYWYQQSLDQGLQFLIQYYNGEERAKGNILERFSAQQFPDLHSELNLSSLELGDSALYFCASSVGTVYNEQFFGPGTRLTVL.

In this sample, this clone turned up many times. The genes are TRBV10-3 and TRBJ2-5; D uncertain. The CDR3 has 12 amino acids. V lost 8 bases, J lost 5 bases, and 12 bases lay in between. Germline CDR1 ENHRY, CDR2 SYGVKD. In DNA form, the CDR3 reads TGTGCCATCTCCGGAGTGCAGGAGACCCAGTACTTC. This translates into CAISGVQETQYF.

V usage is TRBV15 and J usage is TRBJ2-7; D possibly corresponds to TRBD1 (6 bases). The CDR3 consists of 15 residues. V shed 0 bases and J shed 3 bases, with 12 bases lying between them. Germline V gene lookup returns CDR1 LNHNV and CDR2 YYDKDF (reference sequence). CDR3 DNA: TGTGCCACCAGCAGAGACCTCGAACAGGGCTACGAGCAGTACGTC. Protein: CATSRDLEQGYEQYV.

The chain links TRBV2 to TRBJ1-2; D unresolved. This CDR3 is built from 14 residues. Germline assignment: CDR1 SNHLY and CDR2 FYNNEI. Between the trimmed V and J ends, which lost 4 bases and 4 bases, there was a span of 13 bases. This CDR3 is CASSVGRGSYGYTF. Written as DNA, the CDR3 is TGTGCCAGCAGTGTAGGGCGGGGTTCCTATGGCTACACCTTC. The entire variable domain, with the rest obtained from reference TRBV2 and TRBJ1-2, is as follows: EPEVTQTPSHQVTQMGQEVILRCVPISNHLYFYWYRQILGQKVEFLVSFYNNEISEKSEIFDDQFSVERPDGSNFTLKIRSTKLEDSAMYFCASSVGRGSYGYTFGSGTRLTVV.

A few counts support this clone. The chain recombines TRBV7-2 with TRBJ1-1; TRBD1 aligns across 7 bases. The germline V gene encodes CDR1 SGHTA and CDR2 FQGNSA. Trimming removed 3 bases from V and 7 bases from J; junction bases left unmatched: 8. This CDR3 is built from 14 residues. The CDR3 loop is CASSFQGVRIEAFF. In DNA form, the CDR3 reads TGTGCCAGCAGCTTTCAGGGGGTACGGATTGAAGCTTTCTTT.

This clone turned up a few times. The V gene is TRBV5-6, the J gene TRBJ2-1, with a possible D match to TRBD1 (5 bases). Trimming left V 0 bases short and J 13 bases short, with 11 bases between. In germline, CDR1 is SGHDT, CDR2 YYEEEE. This CDR3 is 12 amino acids long. The CDR3 sequence is CASSLEGQGQFF. CDR3 in DNA: TGTGCCAGCAGCTTGGAGGGGCAGGGTCAGTTCTTC. Filled out from reference TRBV5-6 and TRBJ2-1, the complete variable domain reads DAGVTQSPTHLIKTRGQQVTLRCSPKSGHDTVSWYQQALGQGPQFIFQYYEEEERQRGNFPDRFSGHQFPNYSSELNVNALLLGDSALYLCASSLEGQGQFFGPGTRLTVL.

This clone was seen a single time. It is likely a read error, because the conserved phenylalanine at the end of the CDR3 is missing. V is TRBV6-1 and J is TRBJ1-1; D is uncertain. The V end was cut by 2 bases, the J end by 6 bases, with 10 bases between. Per the germline V gene, CDR1 is MNHNS and CDR2 is SASEGT. The CDR3 extends over 13 amino acids. The CDR3: CASSETINAEAFL. In DNA form, the CDR3 reads TGTGCCAGCAGTGAAACGATTAACGCTGAAGCTTTCTTG.

This clone has just a few counts. The DNA for the CDR3 is TGTGCCAGCAGCTTCCTGACATTGAGCACTGAAGCTTTCTTT. As protein: CASSFLTLSTEAFF. The rearrangement uses TRBV7-8 and TRBJ1-1; unclear D gene. Germline V gene sequence: CDR1 SGHVS, CDR2 FQNEAQ. Trimming cost V 3 bases and J 4 bases, with 12 bases left between them. The CDR3 spans 14 residues.